Listed below are T cell receptor beta chains from one sample, sequenced in a study of cytomegalovirus exposure and HLA in healthy donors. This table comes from immunoSEQ multiplex PCR, and its TCRdb copy is limited to in-frame clones, with some not included. The sample data list 140,000 to 150,000 clones. The sample consisted of PBMCs. All receptors come from a male donor in good health and CMV-seronegative. CDR3s include the opening cysteine and the closing phenylalanine or tryptophan. D genes are given only for firm matches.

cdr3_nt: TGTGCCAGCTCACGCGTTGGGGGCGTGAACACTGAAGCTTTCTTT
cdr3_aa: CASSRVGGVNTEAFF
v_call: TRBV18
d_call: NA
j_call: TRBJ1-1

cdr3_nt: TGTGCCAGCAGCGCCAGCTGGCAGGGGACCGGGGAGCTGTTTTTT
cdr3_aa: CASSASWQGTGELFF
v_call: TRBV9
d_call: NA
j_call: TRBJ2-2

cdr3_nt: TGTGCCTGGAAGACGGGACTAGCTTTCACCGGGGAGCTGTTTTTT
cdr3_aa: CAWKTGLAFTGELFF
v_call: TRBV30
d_call: TRBD2
j_call: TRBJ2-2

cdr3_nt: TGTGCCAGCAGCTTTTCTCTGGGAGACACTGGGGCCAACGTCCTGACTTTC
cdr3_aa: CASSFSLGDTGANVLTF
v_call: TRBV7-9
d_call: NA
j_call: TRBJ2-6

cdr3_nt: TGTGCCAGCAGTCCCCCCAGCACTGAAGCTTTCTTT
cdr3_aa: CASSPPSTEAFF
v_call: TRBV28
d_call: NA
j_call: TRBJ1-1

cdr3_nt: TGTGCCAGCAGCCAACGAGGCAGCGGGGGGACAGATACGCAGTATTTT
cdr3_aa: CASSQRGSGGTDTQYF
v_call: TRBV16
d_call: TRBD2
j_call: TRBJ2-3

cdr3_nt: TGTGCCAGCAGATCAAGCGGGAGGGCGCACACCGGGGAGCTGTTTTTT
cdr3_aa: CASRSSGRAHTGELFF
v_call: TRBV28
d_call: TRBD2
j_call: TRBJ2-2

cdr3_nt: TGTGCCATCAGTTCCACAGGGAGAAGCGTCACTGAAGCTTTCTTT
cdr3_aa: CAISSTGRSVTEAFF
v_call: TRBV10-3
d_call: NA
j_call: TRBJ1-1

cdr3_nt: TGTGCCTGGAGCGGTTCAGGGGCTGGGGCCAACGTCCTGACTTTC
cdr3_aa: CAWSGSGAGANVLTF
v_call: TRBV30
d_call: NA
j_call: TRBJ2-6

cdr3_nt: TGTGCCAGTGTCGGGACTCCCAGTGATACGCAGTATTTT
cdr3_aa: CASVGTPSDTQYF
v_call: TRBV19
d_call: NA
j_call: TRBJ2-3

cdr3_nt: TGCGCCAGCCTCGAGGGGACATTTTCCTACGAGCAGTACTTC
cdr3_aa: CASLEGTFSYEQYF
v_call: TRBV5-1
d_call: NA
j_call: TRBJ2-7

cdr3_nt: TGCGCCAGCAGCCTGCAGGGGAACTTTAATCAGCCCCAGCATTTT
cdr3_aa: CASSLQGNFNQPQHF
v_call: TRBV5-1
d_call: NA
j_call: TRBJ1-5

cdr3_nt: TGTGCCAGCAGCCCGGGACTAGCGGGGAGCTCCTACAATGAGCAGTTCTTC
cdr3_aa: CASSPGLAGSSYNEQFF
v_call: TRBV9
d_call: TRBD2
j_call: TRBJ2-1

cdr3_nt: TGCAGCGCCGAGGGTAGCACTAGCTCCTACGAGCAGTACTTC
cdr3_aa: CSAEGSTSSYEQYF
v_call: TRBV29-1
d_call: NA
j_call: TRBJ2-7

cdr3_nt: TGCGCCAGCAGCTTGGTAGTGGGACAGTCCTACGAGCAGTACTTC
cdr3_aa: CASSLVVGQSYEQYF
v_call: TRBV5-1
d_call: TRBD1
j_call: TRBJ2-7

cdr3_nt: TGTGCTATGTTAGCATACACTGAAGCTTTCTTT
cdr3_aa: CAMLAYTEAFF
v_call: TRBV12-5
d_call: NA
j_call: TRBJ1-1

cdr3_nt: TGTGCCAGTAGTATTCTAGCGGGGGATACCTACAATGAGCAGTTCTTC
cdr3_aa: CASSILAGDTYNEQFF
v_call: TRBV19
d_call: TRBD2
j_call: TRBJ2-1

cdr3_nt: TGCGCCAGCAGCTTGCAGGATAATGAAAAACTGTTTTTT
cdr3_aa: CASSLQDNEKLFF
v_call: TRBV5-1
d_call: NA
j_call: TRBJ1-4

cdr3_nt: TGTGCCAGTAGTGCAGGGGACCGAAACCCCTATAATTCACCCCTCCACTTT
cdr3_aa: CASSAGDRNPYNSPLHF
v_call: TRBV19
d_call: NA
j_call: TRBJ1-6

cdr3_nt: TGTGCCAGCAGCCCCAGGGAGGGGGGAAACTATGGCTACACCTTC
cdr3_aa: CASSPREGGNYGYTF
v_call: TRBV7-8
d_call: NA
j_call: TRBJ1-2

cdr3_nt: TGTGCCAGCAGCCCAGGGCAGAGGAACTTGTGGGGCTACACCTTC
cdr3_aa: CASSPGQRNLWGYTF
v_call: TRBV6-1
d_call: NA
j_call: TRBJ1-2

cdr3_nt: TGTGCCAGCGGGCGACTAGCGGGGCTGAACACCGGGGAGCTGTTTTTT
cdr3_aa: CASGRLAGLNTGELFF
v_call: TRBV7-9
d_call: TRBD2
j_call: TRBJ2-2

cdr3_nt: TGCGCCAGCAGCTTAGGACAGCATAACACTGAAGCTTTCTTT
cdr3_aa: CASSLGQHNTEAFF
v_call: TRBV5-1
d_call: NA
j_call: TRBJ1-1

cdr3_nt: TGTGCCAGCAGTTACTCTTCGCGGGAGGTCAGTGAGCAGTTCTTC
cdr3_aa: CASSYSSREVSEQFF
v_call: TRBV6-5
d_call: TRBD2
j_call: TRBJ2-1

cdr3_nt: TGTGCCTGGAAGGAGCGGGAGGGCAACGAGCAGTACTTC
cdr3_aa: CAWKEREGNEQYF
v_call: TRBV30
d_call: TRBD2
j_call: TRBJ2-7

cdr3_nt: TGTGCCAGCACCGGGGGGGGTGGTGGCTACACCTTC
cdr3_aa: CASTGGGGGYTF
v_call: TRBV6-5
d_call: NA
j_call: TRBJ1-2

cdr3_nt: TGTGCCAGCAGCCAAGCTCGGACTAGCGGGGAAAACATTCAGTACTTC
cdr3_aa: CASSQARTSGENIQYF
v_call: TRBV4-2
d_call: TRBD2
j_call: TRBJ2-4

cdr3_nt: TGCAGCGCTCCGGGACAGGGGGAGGAAAAACTGTTTTTT
cdr3_aa: CSAPGQGEEKLFF
v_call: TRBV29-1
d_call: TRBD1
j_call: TRBJ1-4

cdr3_nt: TGCGCCAGCAGCCTTGGAACTAGCGGGAGGGACACCGGGGAGCTGTTTTTT
cdr3_aa: CASSLGTSGRDTGELFF
v_call: TRBV4-1
d_call: TRBD2
j_call: TRBJ2-2

cdr3_nt: TGTGCCAGCAGGATACAGGCTAGCAATCAGCCCCAGCATTTT
cdr3_aa: CASRIQASNQPQHF
v_call: TRBV2
d_call: NA
j_call: TRBJ1-5

cdr3_nt: TGTGCCAGCTCACCATTGGAGGTTGCCTCCTACGAGCAGTACTTC
cdr3_aa: CASSPLEVASYEQYF
v_call: TRBV18
d_call: NA
j_call: TRBJ2-7

cdr3_nt: TGTGCCAGTAGTATAGATATACAGAAAGCCCTCCACTTT
cdr3_aa: CASSIDIQKALHF
v_call: TRBV19
d_call: NA
j_call: TRBJ1-6

cdr3_nt: TGTGCCAGCAGTCCCGGGACAGGGGGCAACGAGCAGTACTTC
cdr3_aa: CASSPGTGGNEQYF
v_call: TRBV27
d_call: TRBD1
j_call: TRBJ2-7

cdr3_nt: TGTGCCAGTAGGACAGGCCCTGCGAACACTGAAGCTTTCTTT
cdr3_aa: CASRTGPANTEAFF
v_call: TRBV19
d_call: NA
j_call: TRBJ1-1

cdr3_nt: TGTGCCAGCAGCCCTTCGGACACCGGGGAGCTGTTTTTT
cdr3_aa: CASSPSDTGELFF
v_call: TRBV4-2
d_call: NA
j_call: TRBJ2-2

cdr3_nt: TGTGCCAGCAGCCTAGATAATACAGGTCGTTATGGCTACACCTTC
cdr3_aa: CASSLDNTGRYGYTF
v_call: TRBV7-9
d_call: NA
j_call: TRBJ1-2

cdr3_nt: TGTGCCAGTAGTATCCGGCAAGCGGGAAACACCATATATTTT
cdr3_aa: CASSIRQAGNTIYF
v_call: TRBV19
d_call: NA
j_call: TRBJ1-3

cdr3_nt: TGCGCCAGCAGCCAAGATATAGGTAGCGGGGGGCTCCACACCGGGGAGCTGTTTTTT
cdr3_aa: CASSQDIGSGGLHTGELFF
v_call: TRBV4-3
d_call: TRBD2
j_call: TRBJ2-2

cdr3_nt: TGTGCCAGCAGCTCGGACAGCTACGAGCAGTACTTC
cdr3_aa: CASSSDSYEQYF
v_call: TRBV11-3
d_call: NA
j_call: TRBJ2-7

cdr3_nt: TGTGCCAGCAGTTACTTGGGGGGGCCGAACACTGAAGCTTTCTTT
cdr3_aa: CASSYLGGPNTEAFF
v_call: TRBV6-5
d_call: NA
j_call: TRBJ1-1

cdr3_nt: TGTGCCAGCAGCTCCGGGACAGGGGGTGTGGTCACCGGGGAGCTGTTTTTT
cdr3_aa: CASSSGTGGVVTGELFF
v_call: TRBV7-9
d_call: TRBD1
j_call: TRBJ2-2

cdr3_nt: TGTGCCAGCAGCTTAGCTGGTGGGGGCTACGAAATCGAGCAGTACTTC
cdr3_aa: CASSLAGGGYEIEQYF
v_call: TRBV7-8
d_call: NA
j_call: TRBJ2-7

cdr3_nt: TGTGCCAGCAGCGTGTCCCCGACAGGGCACTCTGGAAACACCATATATTTT
cdr3_aa: CASSVSPTGHSGNTIYF
v_call: TRBV9
d_call: TRBD1
j_call: TRBJ1-3

cdr3_nt: TGTGCCAGCAGTTACTCACAGAACACCTACGAGCAGTACTTC
cdr3_aa: CASSYSQNTYEQYF
v_call: TRBV6-5
d_call: NA
j_call: TRBJ2-7

cdr3_nt: TGTGCCAGCAGCTTAGCGGCTAGCGGGGGGGCGAGAGAGACCCAGTACTTC
cdr3_aa: CASSLAASGGARETQYF
v_call: TRBV7-2
d_call: TRBD2
j_call: TRBJ2-5

cdr3_nt: TGTGCCAGCTCACCGCAGGGACAAATGAACACTGAAGCTTTCTTT
cdr3_aa: CASSPQGQMNTEAFF
v_call: TRBV18
d_call: NA
j_call: TRBJ1-1

cdr3_nt: TGTGCCAACTTAGGGACAGGGAGTTTTGAAGCTTTCTTT
cdr3_aa: CANLGTGSFEAFF
v_call: TRBV2
d_call: TRBD1
j_call: TRBJ1-1

cdr3_nt: TGTGCCAGCCAACAGGTGACTAGCGGGAGTCTCGAGCAGTACTTC
cdr3_aa: CASQQVTSGSLEQYF
v_call: TRBV18
d_call: TRBD2
j_call: TRBJ2-7

cdr3_nt: TGTGCCAGTAGTATAGGGGGCACAGATAATTCACCCCTCCACTTT
cdr3_aa: CASSIGGTDNSPLHF
v_call: TRBV19
d_call: NA
j_call: TRBJ1-6

cdr3_nt: TGTGCCAGCAAACGCGGGACAGGGTCCCACGAGCAGTACTTC
cdr3_aa: CASKRGTGSHEQYF
v_call: TRBV6-5
d_call: TRBD1
j_call: TRBJ2-7

cdr3_nt: TGTGCCAGCAGTTACATGGACAGTCTAGATGGCTACACCTTC
cdr3_aa: CASSYMDSLDGYTF
v_call: TRBV6-6
d_call: NA
j_call: TRBJ1-2

cdr3_nt: TGTGCCTGGAGAGACCGCGCGCGGGCCTACGAGCAGTACTTC
cdr3_aa: CAWRDRARAYEQYF
v_call: TRBV30
d_call: NA
j_call: TRBJ2-7

cdr3_nt: TGTGCCAGTAGTGTTCTAGCGGGAGGATTGGATACGCAGTATTTT
cdr3_aa: CASSVLAGGLDTQYF
v_call: TRBV19
d_call: TRBD2
j_call: TRBJ2-3

cdr3_nt: TGTGCCAGCAGCCAACAGGACGAGCAGTACTTC
cdr3_aa: CASSQQDEQYF
v_call: TRBV4-2
d_call: NA
j_call: TRBJ2-7

cdr3_nt: TGTGCCAGCAGCTTACGAGTTGGAAACACCATATATTTT
cdr3_aa: CASSLRVGNTIYF
v_call: TRBV13
d_call: NA
j_call: TRBJ1-3

cdr3_nt: TGTGCCAGCAGCGATCTACAGGGACCCAATTCACCCCTCCACTTT
cdr3_aa: CASSDLQGPNSPLHF
v_call: TRBV2
d_call: NA
j_call: TRBJ1-6

cdr3_nt: TGTGCCAGCAGTGGGCCGGGACAGGATCTTGCTAGCAATCAGCCCCAGCATTTT
cdr3_aa: CASSGPGQDLASNQPQHF
v_call: TRBV6-1
d_call: TRBD1
j_call: TRBJ1-5

cdr3_nt: TGTGCCAGCAGTTTATCCTACAGGGTGGTGAACACTGAAGCTTTCTTT
cdr3_aa: CASSLSYRVVNTEAFF
v_call: TRBV27
d_call: NA
j_call: TRBJ1-1

cdr3_nt: TGTGCCAGTAGCTCTAGCGGGAGGGGTCAAGAGACCCAGTACTTC
cdr3_aa: CASSSSGRGQETQYF
v_call: TRBV19
d_call: TRBD2
j_call: TRBJ2-5